This T cell receptor (beta chain) derives from a study of T cell responses to AZD1222 COVID-19 vaccine. The protocol was immunoSEQ multiplex PCR, while the TCRdb copy is restricted to in-frame clones and leaves out a portion. The sample records 150,000 or so clones, roughly 93% being singletons. CDR3 size: 11 residues. Germline CDR1 reads MDHEN; CDR2 reads SYDVKM. Between the trimmed V and J ends, which lost 8 bases and 2 bases, there was a span of 6 bases. Findings of the study overall: At 160-218 and 743-854, vaccine-associated CD4 TCRs were dominant, and they spanned spike.

This clone was seen a single time. The antigen is undetermined. The sequence came from an adult who received the AZD1222 COVID-19 vaccine. This rearrangement joins TRBV28 to TRBJ1-2, with D possibly matching TRBD1 (6 bases). Sequencing was performed on peripheral blood, taken 28 days after the second AZD1222 dose. CDR3 nucleotides: TGTGCCAGCGGACAGAACTATGGCTACACCTTC. It is translated as CASGQNYGYTF.